The rows below give T cell receptor beta chains drawn from one sample of a study of blood T cell repertoires in COVID-19. This table comes from immunoSEQ multiplex PCR, and its TCRdb copy is limited to in-frame clones, with some not included. This table has over 40,000 clones, 84% appearing once. Specimen: peripheral blood. These receptors were taken from a human donor in a cohort sampled during active COVID-19. CDR3s include the opening cysteine and the closing phenylalanine or tryptophan. Each record gives: CDR3 DNA, CDR3 protein, D gene, clone size, V gene, CDR3 length, J gene. A D gene is named only where the DNA matches it firmly. Expanded clones get a size class; other rows say once, few or many, or leave the size out.

TGTGCCAGTATGACAGTTAATAGCAATCAGCCCCAGCATTTT | CASMTVNSNQPQHF | NA | few | TRBV19 | 14 | TRBJ1-5
TGTGCCAGCAGCCGCGACACGGGGACTGAAGCTTTCTTT | CASSRDTGTEAFF | NA | NA | TRBV7-3 | 13 | TRBJ1-1
TGTGCCAGCAGTTCTATCCCCGGACTAGCGGGAGGGTCCTACAATGAGCAGTTCTTC | CASSSIPGLAGGSYNEQFF | TRBD2 | NA | TRBV28 | 19 | TRBJ2-1
TGTGCCAGCAGCCCCGTCGGTCGGGGGACCATGAACACTGAAGCTTTCTTT | CASSPVGRGTMNTEAFF | NA | NA | TRBV7-6 | 17 | TRBJ1-1
TGCAGCGTTGAAGATCAAGAGTTGGGGCTCTACAATGAGCAGTTCTTC | CSVEDQELGLYNEQFF | NA | NA | TRBV29-1 | 16 | TRBJ2-1
TGTGCCAGCAGCCCGCTGGTAACGGGAGGCACAGATACGCAGTATTTT | CASSPLVTGGTDTQYF | NA | NA | TRBV11-3 | 16 | TRBJ2-3
TGTGCCAGCAGCCAAGGGGATGCGGGACAGATACGCTCCTACAATGAGCAGTTCTTC | CASSQGDAGQIRSYNEQFF | NA | NA | TRBV4-2 | 19 | TRBJ2-1
TGTGCCACCAGTGCCCCTCTAGCGGGAGTCTACGAGCAGTACTTC | CATSAPLAGVYEQYF | TRBD2 | NA | TRBV24-1 | 15 | TRBJ2-7
TGCAGCGCTGGGACAGGGGGGAGGAATGAGCAGTTCTTC | CSAGTGGRNEQFF | TRBD1 | NA | TRBV29-1 | 13 | TRBJ2-1
TGTGCCAGCAGGGCGCGGTTCCTTGGGACAGATACGCAGTATTTT | CASRARFLGTDTQYF | NA | NA | TRBV6-5 | 15 | TRBJ2-3
TGTGCCAGCAGCTTGGAGGGGGCTGGGGCCAACGTCCTGACTTTC | CASSLEGAGANVLTF | NA | NA | TRBV5-4 | 15 | TRBJ2-6
TGTGCCAGCAGCCCCGGACTTGGCCGCGAGCAGTACTTC | CASSPGLGREQYF | NA | few | TRBV11-3 | 13 | TRBJ2-7